The subject of this entry is one T cell receptor beta chain. Its antigen is still unknown. Assay used: immunoSEQ multiplex PCR; TCRdb lists only in-frame clones, some missing. The repertoire holds tens of thousands of clones, with about nine tenths as singletons. This entry comes from a study of T cells after posttransplantation cyclophosphamide. The related graft donor's blood sample was taken on the day of bone marrow donation. Study-level points and caveats: Tissue-infiltrating T cells from skin or gut overlapped little with blood T cells. Later blood repertoires were often dominated by clones from the donor CD8+ memory compartment.

The sequence was obtained from a man aged 50-59 years. Source material: PBMCs.

CDR3 in DNA: TGTGCCAGCAGCTTGGCTAGCGGGGGGGTTACCTACGAGCAGTACTTC. This encodes CASSLASGGVTYEQYF. The chain has TRBV7-2 and TRBJ2-7, with TRBD2 identical over 12 bases. The CDR3 is 16 amino acids. Per the germline V gene, CDR1 is SGHTA and CDR2 is FQGNSA. Unmatched junction bases numbered 5, after V lost 3 bases and J lost 2 bases. The full variable domain, rest sourced from reference TRBV7-2 and TRBJ2-7, is GAGVSQSPSNKVTEKGKDVELRCDPISGHTALYWYRQSLGQGLEFLIYFQGNSAPDKSGLPSDRFSAERTGGSVSTLTIQRTQQEDSAVYLCASSLASGGVTYEQYFGPGTRLTVT.